These 4 T cell receptor beta chains were sequenced from one sample in a study of CDR3 diversity in severe acne (dated by TCRdb to the late 2010s). Library method: PCR. The data were produced on an Illumina HiSeq 2000. TCRdb ran its own pipeline on the public reads, namely fastp trimming at Q25 and MiXCR clone calling, and kept in-frame beta chains. Rows merge per CDR3 protein into single entries with the most common DNA and genes. Recorded for this sample are roughly 100,000 distinct CDR3 sequences; 51% of them occurred a single time. Under 15% of the sample is held by the ten biggest clonotypes. The specimen was blood. All receptors come from a male donor with acne.

In its sample, this clonotype was seen a few times. The chain is built from TRBV29-1 and TRBJ2-1; no definite D call. The CDR3 has 12 amino acids. V lost 8 bases and J lost 12, with 20 bases in between. Germline values: CDR1 SQVTM, CDR2 ANQGSEA. The CDR3 nucleotides are TGCAGCCCTTGGGGAACCTTGGGTACGCAGTTCTTC. It specifies CSPWGTLGTQFF.

The chain combines TRBV12-3 or TRBV12-4 with TRBJ2-3; TRBD1 aligns across 9 bases. The V segment lost 4 bases and the J segment 5 bases; nucleotides outside the gene matches: 16. This CDR3 is 18 amino acids long. The CDR3 sequence: CASSSSVDRGSFLDTQYF. CDR3 bases: TGTGCCAGCAGTTCCTCGGTGGACAGGGGTTCGTTTTTAGATACGCAGTATTTT.

This clonotype was observed many times. This rearrangement joins TRBV4-3 to TRBJ1-4; D is ambiguous. Germline CDR1 reads LGHNA; CDR2 reads YSLEER. Trimming pared 1 base from V and 2 bases from J, leaving 8 bases between. CDR3 length: 15 amino acids. The CDR3, as DNA: TGCGCCAGCAGCCAAGGCCCCCTTACTAATGAAAAACTGTTTTTT. Encoded protein: CASSQGPLTNEKLFF.

The rearrangement uses TRBV24-1 and TRBJ2-2, with 7 bases fitting TRBD1. The CDR3 consists of 15 residues. Germline CDR1 KGHDR, CDR2 SFDVKD. The V gene end was trimmed by 4 bases and the J gene end by 7 bases; junction bases not matched to a gene: 8. The CDR3 DNA reads as TGTGCCACCAGTGACCTGGGACAGTGGGACGGGGAGCTGTTTTTT. It translates to CATSDLGQWDGELFF.